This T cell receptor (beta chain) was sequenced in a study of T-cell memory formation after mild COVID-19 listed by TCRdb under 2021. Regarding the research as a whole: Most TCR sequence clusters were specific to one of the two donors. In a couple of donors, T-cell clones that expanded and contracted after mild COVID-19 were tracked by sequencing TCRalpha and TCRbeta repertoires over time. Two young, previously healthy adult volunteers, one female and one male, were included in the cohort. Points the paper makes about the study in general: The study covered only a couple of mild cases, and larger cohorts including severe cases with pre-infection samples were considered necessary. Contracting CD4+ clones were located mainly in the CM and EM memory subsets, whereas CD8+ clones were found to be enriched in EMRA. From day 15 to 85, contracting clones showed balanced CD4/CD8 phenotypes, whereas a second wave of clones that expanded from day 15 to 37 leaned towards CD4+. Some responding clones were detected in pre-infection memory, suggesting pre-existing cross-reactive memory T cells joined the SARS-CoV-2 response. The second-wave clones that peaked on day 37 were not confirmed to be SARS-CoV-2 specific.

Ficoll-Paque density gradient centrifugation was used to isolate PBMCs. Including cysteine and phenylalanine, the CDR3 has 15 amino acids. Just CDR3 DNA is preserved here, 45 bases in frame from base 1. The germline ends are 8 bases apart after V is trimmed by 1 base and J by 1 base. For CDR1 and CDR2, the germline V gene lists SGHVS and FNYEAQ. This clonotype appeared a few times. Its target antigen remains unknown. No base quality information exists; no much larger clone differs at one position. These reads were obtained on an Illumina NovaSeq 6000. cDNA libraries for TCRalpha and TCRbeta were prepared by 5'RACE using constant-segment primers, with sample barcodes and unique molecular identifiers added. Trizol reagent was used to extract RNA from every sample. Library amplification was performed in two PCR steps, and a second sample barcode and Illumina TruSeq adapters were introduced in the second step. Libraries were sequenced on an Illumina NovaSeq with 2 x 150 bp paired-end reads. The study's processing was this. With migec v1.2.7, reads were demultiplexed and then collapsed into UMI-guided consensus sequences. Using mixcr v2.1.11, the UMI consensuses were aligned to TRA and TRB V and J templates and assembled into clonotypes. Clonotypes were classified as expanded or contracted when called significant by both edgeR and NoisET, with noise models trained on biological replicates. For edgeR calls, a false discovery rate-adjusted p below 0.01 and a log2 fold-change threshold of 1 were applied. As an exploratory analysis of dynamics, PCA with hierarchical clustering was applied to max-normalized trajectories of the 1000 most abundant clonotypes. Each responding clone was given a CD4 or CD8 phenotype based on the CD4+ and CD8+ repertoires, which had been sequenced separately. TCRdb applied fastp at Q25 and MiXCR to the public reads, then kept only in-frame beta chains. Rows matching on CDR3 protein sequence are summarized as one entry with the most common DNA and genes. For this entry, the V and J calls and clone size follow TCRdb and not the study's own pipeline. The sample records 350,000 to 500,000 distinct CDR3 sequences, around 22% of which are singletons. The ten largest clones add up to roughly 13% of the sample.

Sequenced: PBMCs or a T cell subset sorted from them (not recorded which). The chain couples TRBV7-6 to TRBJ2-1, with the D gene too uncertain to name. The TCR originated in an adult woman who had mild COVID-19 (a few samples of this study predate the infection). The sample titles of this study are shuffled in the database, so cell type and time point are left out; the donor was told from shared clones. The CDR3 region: CASSLDPDSYNEQFF. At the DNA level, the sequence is TGTGCCAGCAGCTTAGATCCGGATTCCTACAATGAGCAGTTCTTC.